Following are 31 T cell receptor beta chains from one sample sequenced in a study of T cell changes during pregnancy in multiple sclerosis (dated by TCRdb to about 2019). The library was prepared using the immunoSEQ multiplex PCR assay. TCRdb provides this immuneACCESS table in a form limited to in-frame rearrangements. Some clones are lacking; in checked studies, under half of them reflect an unresolved V gene, and why the rest are absent is not known. Present in this sample are about 61,000 clones, more than 90% of which were seen just once. The ten largest clones add up to 3.3% of the sample. Material: peripheral blood, obtained in the first trimester of pregnancy. The receptors were sampled from a female donor in good health, enrolled as a control in a pregnancy study.

The chain combines TRBV7-2 with TRBJ1-3; 7 bases line up with TRBD1. There are 13 residues in the CDR3. Germline V lookup: CDR1 SGHTA, CDR2 FQGNSA. The trim removed 4 bases at V and 4 bases at J, leaving 1 base unmatched. CDR3 protein: CASSSGQGNTIYF. The CDR3 DNA sequence: TGTGCCAGCAGCTCGGGACAGGGAAACACCATATATTTT.

This chain joins TRBV9 and TRBJ2-3, with 10 bases that match TRBD1. Germline V gene lookup returns CDR1 SGDLS and CDR2 YYNGEE. This CDR3 comprises 15 residues. After removal of 0 bases from V and 4 bases from J, the junction contained 2 bases not matched to a gene. The CDR3, as DNA: TGTGCCAGCAGCGTAGAGGGACAGGGGTCAGATACGCAGTATTTT. Amino acids: CASSVEGQGSDTQYF.

J is TRBJ2-5 and V is TRBV6-5; D uncertain. The CDR3 covers 13 residues. CDR1 is MNHEY and CDR2 is SVGAGI in the germline V gene. Trimming pared 0 bases from V and 5 bases from J, leaving 7 bases between. Here the CDR3 reads CASSYSRWETQYF. In nucleotides, the CDR3 is TGTGCCAGCAGTTACTCCAGATGGGAGACCCAGTACTTC.

The chain recombines TRBV19 with TRBJ2-1; 12 positions agree with TRBD2. CDR3 length: 16 amino acids. The germline V gene encodes CDR1 LNHDA and CDR2 SQIVND (reference sequence). Germline trimming cut 4 bases from V and 12 bases from J; bases unmatched to any gene: 13. The CDR3: CASSNPSVLAGGGQFF. CDR3 DNA sequence: TGTGCCAGTAGTAACCCCTCCGTACTAGCGGGAGGAGGGCAGTTCTTC. The full variable domain, its missing parts supplied by reference TRBV19 and TRBJ2-1, is DGGITQSPKYLFRKEGQNVTLSCEQNLNHDAMYWYRQDPGQGLRLIYYSQIVNDFQKGDIAEGYSVSREKKESFPLTVTSAQKNPTAFYLCASSNPSVLAGGGQFFGPGTRLTVL.

This clone was counted a single time. This sequence joins TRBV7-6 and TRBJ1-2; D call uncertain. Looked up from germline, CDR1 is SGHVS and CDR2 is FNYEAQ. Trimming left V 5 bases short and J 4 bases short, with 8 bases between. The CDR3 is 12 amino acids. CDR3 coding DNA: TGTGCCAGCAGCCCCGGAGGCTATGGCTACACCTTC. This encodes CASSPGGYGYTF.

V usage is TRBV29-1 and J usage is TRBJ2-2; 9 bases map to TRBD1. The germline V gene has CDR1 SQVTM and CDR2 ANQGSEA. V was clipped by 7 bases and J by 4 bases; unmatched bases: 10. This CDR3 spans 15 amino acids. CDR3 amino acids: CSAIQGARSTGELFF. The CDR3 nucleotides are TGCAGCGCTATACAGGGGGCGCGTAGCACCGGGGAGCTGTTTTTT.

This chain uses TRBV11-3 with TRBJ2-1; 13 bases align to TRBD2. Germline V lookup: CDR1 SGHNT, CDR2 YENEEA. The V segment lost 0 bases and the J segment 10 bases; nucleotides outside the gene matches: 9. This CDR3 region has 17 residues. The CDR3 region has the DNA TGTGCCAGCAGCTTAGATCGACTAGCGGGAGGTAGTCGCGAGCAGTTCTTC. It yields the protein CASSLDRLAGGSREQFF.

The table lists this clone with a count of one. J is TRBJ2-3 and V is TRBV27, with 12 bases that match TRBD2. CDR3 length: 18 amino acids. The germline gives CDR1 MNHEY, CDR2 SMNVEV (reference sequence). After removal of 5 bases from V and 0 bases from J, the junction contained 9 bases not matched to a gene. The DNA of the CDR3 is TGTGCCAGCAGTCTCGGGACTAGCGGGCCTCCTAGCACAGATACGCAGTATTTT. Encoded protein: CASSLGTSGPPSTDTQYF.

The chain links TRBV6-6 to TRBJ2-7; 7 nucleotides align to TRBD1. The CDR3 is 13 residues long. Per germline, CDR1 MNHNY and CDR2 SVGAGI (reference sequence). V gave up 4 bases and J gave up 9 bases; unmatched junction bases: 9. This CDR3 reads CASSSPGQSSQYF. The CDR3 nucleotides are TGTGCCAGCAGTTCGCCGGGACAGAGTTCGCAGTACTTC.

The chain recombines TRBV5-1 with TRBJ2-7; 12 bases agree with TRBD2. Trimming cost V 3 bases and J 12 bases; bases outside gene matches: 7. The CDR3 runs 13 residues. The germline V gene encodes CDR1 SGHRS and CDR2 YFSETQ. This CDR3 is CASSSGLAGRWYF. The DNA of the CDR3 is TGCGCCAGCAGCTCGGGACTAGCGGGCCGGTGGTACTTC.

This clone was seen only once. At one of its ends the junction is not consistent with the germline gene, which may arise from a read error. The chain recombines TRBV7-2 with TRBJ1-2; D gene unclear. Germline V CDR1 and CDR2: SGHTA, FQGNSA. The CDR3 is 11 amino acids. The CDR3 sequence: CASSLEADFNF. CDR3 in DNA: TGTGCCAGCAGCTTAGAGGCGGATTTCAACTTC.

The rearrangement links TRBV19 to TRBJ1-6; D unresolved. CDR1 is LNHDA, CDR2 SQIVND, per germline (reference sequence). This CDR3 is 12 amino acids long. Trimming took 3 bases from V and 14 from J, leaving 11 bases between them. DNA of the CDR3: TGTGCCAGTAGTATGGGCATATCAACCCTCCACTTT. Translation gives CASSMGISTLHF.

The J gene is TRBJ2-3, the V gene TRBV25-1, with D perhaps TRBD2 (5 bases). Per the germline V gene, CDR1 is MGHDK and CDR2 is SYGVNS. The CDR3 sequence is 13 residues long. V lost 5 bases to trimming and J lost 3 bases, with 9 bases between them. CDR3 region: CASSTRGTDTQYF. As DNA, the CDR3 is TGTGCCAGCAGTACTCGCGGGACAGATACGCAGTATTTT.

The gene calls are TRBV2 and TRBJ1-5; 7 positions match TRBD1. From germline, CDR1 is SNHLY and CDR2 FYNNEI. The CDR3 runs to 20 residues. Trimming removed 6 bases from V and 1 base from J; junction bases left unmatched: 21. In DNA, the CDR3 is TGTGCCAGCAGAGGAACTCTTATATTACAGGGGATTCGGAGCAATCAGCCCCAGCATTTT. Its protein product is CASRGTLILQGIRSNQPQHF.

The chain is built from TRBV4-3 and TRBJ1-2; possible D gene TRBD1, 6 bases. The CDR3 is 15 residues long. V gave up 0 bases and J gave up 2 bases, with 10 bases separating them. Looked up from germline, CDR1 is LGHNA and CDR2 is YSLEER. The CDR3 DNA reads as TGCGCCAGCAGCCAAGAGCCCAGGGGCAACTATGGCTACACCTTC. Translation: CASSQEPRGNYGYTF.

This chain connects TRBV28 to TRBJ2-7; no firm D call. This CDR3 has 13 amino acids. V was trimmed by 2 bases and J by 3 bases, leaving 8 bases between them. The germline gives CDR1 MDHEN, CDR2 SYDVKM. CDR3 sequence: CASSLPRFYEQYF. DNA for the CDR3: TGTGCCAGCAGTTTACCTCGGTTCTACGAGCAGTACTTC.

In its sample, this clone was seen a few times. The chain has TRBV4-3 and TRBJ2-7, with 9 bases fitting TRBD1. Germline CDR1 is LGHNA and CDR2 is YSLEER. V shed 4 bases, J shed 6 bases, and the junction held 16 bases outside the gene matches. This CDR3 comprises 17 residues. Here the CDR3 DNA reads TGCGCCAGCAGCCGCCAAATCCCCGGGACAGGGTTTCGCGAGCAGTACTTC. Translated: CASSRQIPGTGFREQYF.

V is TRBV9 and J is TRBJ2-1, with D unclear. CDR1 and CDR2 from the germline V gene are SGDLS and YYNGEE. The CDR3 is 16 residues long. V was pared by 3 bases and J by 0 bases, with 13 bases between. This chain's CDR3 is CASSASGRSSYNEQFF. The CDR3 bases are TGTGCCAGCAGCGCATCGGGTCGTAGCTCCTACAATGAGCAGTTCTTC.

CDR3 sequence: CASSFGVGEQYF. Written as DNA, the CDR3 is TGTGCCAGCAGCTTCGGGGTGGGCGAGCAGTACTTC. The V call is TRBV5-4, the J call TRBJ2-7; a possible D gene is TRBD2 (5 bases). Trimming left V 2 bases short and J 6 bases short, with 9 bases between. Germline-derived CDR1 and CDR2 are SGHNT and YYREEE (reference sequence). The CDR3 spans 12 residues.

The rearrangement joins TRBV6-1 to TRBJ1-5, with 8 bases fitting TRBD1. CDR1 and CDR2 from the germline V gene are MNHNS and SASEGT. The CDR3 has 15 amino acids. The V and J ends lost 9 bases and 2 bases, in that order; junction bases with no gene match: 9. The CDR3: CASWTGWIGNQPQHF. In nucleotides, the CDR3 is TGTGCCAGTTGGACAGGGTGGATAGGCAATCAGCCCCAGCATTTT.

The chain couples TRBV19 to TRBJ2-1, with D possibly matching TRBD2 (5 bases). Germline V gene sequence: CDR1 LNHDA, CDR2 SQIVND (reference sequence). The CDR3 extends over 13 amino acids. Trimming cost V 5 bases and J 10 bases, with 15 bases left between them. The DNA for the CDR3 is TGTGCCAGTAGTTTGGACTCTAGATTCGAGCAGTTCTTC. It is translated as CASSLDSRFEQFF.

V and J are TRBV4-2 and TRBJ2-1; TRBD2 aligns across 11 bases. Trimming at V came to 7 bases and at J to 7 bases, leaving 12 bases not matched to a gene. From germline, CDR1 is LGHNA and CDR2 YNFKEQ. CDR3 length: 16 amino acids. The CDR3 spells CASTPSRLAGGNEQFF. The CDR3 DNA reads TGTGCCAGCACCCCTAGCCGGCTAGCGGGAGGAAATGAGCAGTTCTTC.

This sequence joins TRBV5-6 and TRBJ2-2; D not certain. CDR1 is SGHDT and CDR2 is YYEEEE in the germline V gene. This CDR3 has 16 residues. V lost 4 bases to trimming and J lost 0 bases, with 13 bases between them. Here the CDR3 reads CASSPIHGSNTGELFF. In DNA, the CDR3 is TGTGCCAGCAGCCCTATACACGGGTCGAACACCGGGGAGCTGTTTTTT.

In its sample, this clone was seen once. The rearrangement links TRBV5-1 to TRBJ1-1, with 7 bases identical to TRBD1. Germline V gene data show CDR1 as SGHRS and CDR2 as YFSETQ. The CDR3 extends over 14 amino acids. V lost 5 bases and J lost 8; bases outside the gene matches: 12. This CDR3 reads CASSSLDRYYEAFF. The CDR3 DNA reads as TGCGCCAGCAGTTCTCTGGACAGGTATTACGAAGCTTTCTTT.

The J gene is TRBJ2-3, the V gene TRBV18; 7 bases are a match to TRBD2. Unmatched junction bases numbered 3, after V lost 3 bases and J lost 0 bases. The CDR3 contains 15 residues. Germline V gene sequence: CDR1 KGHSH, CDR2 LQKENI. The CDR3 here is CASSPVGGSTDTQYF. The DNA of the CDR3 is TGTGCCAGCTCACCCGTCGGGGGGAGCACAGATACGCAGTATTTT.

The V gene is TRBV27, the J gene TRBJ1-5; 7 positions match TRBD1. Trimming removed 5 bases from V and 6 bases from J; junction bases left unmatched: 10. The CDR3 consists of 15 residues. In germline, CDR1 is MNHEY, CDR2 SMNVEV (reference sequence). CDR3 loop: CASSPLDREGQPQHF. CDR3 nucleotide sequence: TGTGCCAGCAGTCCTTTAGACAGGGAAGGTCAGCCCCAGCATTTT.

This chain links TRBV7-2 with TRBJ1-2, with 8 nucleotides matching TRBD1. V dropped 1 base and J dropped 14; count of bases not matched to a gene: 9. CDR3 length: 13 amino acids. The germline V gene encodes CDR1 SGHTA and CDR2 FQGNSA. The CDR3, as DNA: TGTGCCAGCAGCTTAGGCCCGCAGGGGGCTAAAACCTTC. It specifies CASSLGPQGAKTF.

V usage is TRBV6-6 and J usage is TRBJ1-6; D possibly corresponds to TRBD1 (6 bases). The CDR3 extends over 15 amino acids. Trimming removed 0 bases at V and 8 bases at J, with 11 bases between. Germline CDR1 and CDR2: MNHNY and SVGAGI (reference sequence). In nucleotides, the CDR3 is TGTGCCAGCAGTTACTCTGGGGAGGGGGATTCACCCCTCCACTTT. Amino acid sequence: CASSYSGEGDSPLHF.

V and J are TRBV28 and TRBJ2-7; the D gene is possibly TRBD2 (5 bases). The CDR3 runs 15 residues. Germline assignment: CDR1 MDHEN and CDR2 SYDVKM. The V gene lost 5 bases and the J gene lost 1 base, with 15 bases spanning the gap. The CDR3 DNA reads TGTGCCAGCAGTGGCCCTACCAGCGGATCCTACGAGCAGTACTTC. Translating gives CASSGPTSGSYEQYF.

The chain carries TRBV18 and TRBJ2-1; perhaps TRBD2 as D (5 bases). From germline, CDR1 is KGHSH and CDR2 LQKENI. This CDR3 region has 16 residues. Deletions cut 3 bases from V and 4 bases from J, with 16 bases between. The CDR3 region has the DNA TGTGCCAGCTCACCCACCGGGATGTATAGATACAATGAGCAGTTCTTC. Protein: CASSPTGMYRYNEQFF.

This chain connects TRBV6-5 to TRBJ1-1, with D possibly TRBD1 on 5 matching bases. V was cut by 4 bases and J by 6 bases, with 9 bases left in between. CDR1 is MNHEY, CDR2 SVGAGI, per germline. This CDR3 comprises 12 residues. The CDR3 here is CASSFGHSEAFF. The CDR3 DNA sequence: TGTGCCAGCAGTTTCGGACATTCTGAAGCTTTCTTT.